A single T cell receptor beta chain is shown here with its context. This clone occurred a few times. What this receptor recognizes is not known. Per-base qualities were not stored, and no clone one base away is much larger. The sample has other DNA sequences that encode this CDR3 too. The entire isolated RNA was reverse transcribed using the High Capacity cDNA Reverse Transcription Kit, and thus expressed TCRB transcripts were sequenced. Deep immunoSEQ sequencing was performed on naive, central memory and regulatory T cell samples, with an average of about 3.57 million total reads per sample. Sorted cells were lysed in RLT buffer and RNA was extracted with DNase-treated RNeasy Micro or Mini kits, depending on cell number. Each cell subset was processed on its own to prevent cross-contamination, while patient and healthy donor samples were processed together. The immunoSEQ multiplex PCR was used to amplify TCRB sequences from cDNA, yielding 87-bp fragments that span the CDR3 region. Amplicons were sequenced on the Illumina HiSeq platform. Under the source paper's analysis protocol: Synthetic template baselines were used to correct PCR bias computationally, reads within Hamming distance 2 were collapsed, and singletons that could not be merged were discarded. Reads were aligned against IMGT so that V, D and J genes, CDR3 length and insertions or deletions at six rearrangement sites could be assigned. Within each subset, clonotype counts were normalized to sorted cell number, and only after that were true diversity and Gini coefficients computed with the tcR R package. The overlap coefficient, calculated on TCRB nucleotide sequences, was used to quantify repertoire sharing. Out-of-frame TCRB sequences from naive cells were analyzed to stand in for the pre-selection repertoire. The clones in this table, taken by TCRdb from immuneACCESS, are in-frame only. Not every clone is retained; where verified, under half of the shortfall comes from an unresolved V gene, and the cause of the rest is unknown. The V and J calls and the clone size are those of that table, but D and trimming were determined from the DNA. For this sample the table gives about 360,000 clones, of which around an eighth were detected only once. The top ten clones comprise about 0.018% of the sample.

Each donor gave one peripheral blood draw, averaging roughly 0.11 L, which was collected into heparinised tubes. A BD FACSAria II was used to sort naive, central memory, regulatory and stem cell-like memory CD4+ T cells with a panel that included CD45RO, CCR7, CD25, CD127, CD95 and CD27. Purity was above 95% for every sorted population. PBMCs were isolated immediately by Lymphoprep density gradient centrifugation and stained directly without culture. Samples were stained and sorted in pairs, with one healthy donor and one patient per experiment, so that batch effects were minimized. This record comes from a study of beta chain features in type 1 diabetes listed by TCRdb under 2018. The study in broad terms: Mean age, gender distribution, total cell number and subset yield did not differ between patients and healthy donors. The study compared the TCRB repertoires of sorted circulating CD4+ T cell subsets in recently diagnosed type 1 diabetes patients with those in matched healthy donors. A total of some 110 million sorted cells were examined across all samples, and the number of cells per subset was strongly correlated with RNA yield. Whereas all 28 donors provided naive and central memory subsets, regulatory and stem cell-like memory subsets were isolated from just 8 patients and about 8 healthy donors. Findings and caveats that apply to the study as a whole: In all four CD4+ subsets, TCRB CDR3 length was moderately but significantly shorter in type 1 diabetes patients. Naive, central memory and regulatory TCRB repertoires appeared more similar among patients than among healthy donors. HLA sub-analyses involved small numbers of individuals, so any influence of HLA type on TCRB rearrangement remained unresolved. Shorter templates might have been favored by PCR, but patient and control samples were amplified and corrected together, so both groups would have been affected equally by any skew. Because cDNA rather than genomic DNA was sequenced, highly expressing activated cells could have been over-represented, although no difference in activation and CD3 levels was found between groups. At VDJ recombination sites, type 1 diabetes patients had fewer insertions and more deleted nucleotides, which implies abnormalities in thymic rearrangement.

The CDR3 contains 13 residues, cysteine and phenylalanine counted. This entry keeps only the CDR3 DNA: 39 bases, framed from base 1. The CDR1 and CDR2 encoded by the germline V gene are SQVTM and ANQGSEA. V is cut by 1 base and J by 3 bases, and the space between the germline ends is 8 bases. The chain is made from TRBV29-1 and TRBJ2-3; TRBD2 is possibly the D segment (6 matching bases). Sequencing was carried out using naive CD4+ T cells from blood. What the cell subset or site label conveys for this sample: true naive CD4+ T cells. This clonotype originated in a man aged 18 to 35 in good health. The nucleotide sequence reads as follows: TGCAGCGTTGAAGTTCGGGGGACAGATACGCAGTATTTT. Its translation reads: CSVEVRGTDTQYF.